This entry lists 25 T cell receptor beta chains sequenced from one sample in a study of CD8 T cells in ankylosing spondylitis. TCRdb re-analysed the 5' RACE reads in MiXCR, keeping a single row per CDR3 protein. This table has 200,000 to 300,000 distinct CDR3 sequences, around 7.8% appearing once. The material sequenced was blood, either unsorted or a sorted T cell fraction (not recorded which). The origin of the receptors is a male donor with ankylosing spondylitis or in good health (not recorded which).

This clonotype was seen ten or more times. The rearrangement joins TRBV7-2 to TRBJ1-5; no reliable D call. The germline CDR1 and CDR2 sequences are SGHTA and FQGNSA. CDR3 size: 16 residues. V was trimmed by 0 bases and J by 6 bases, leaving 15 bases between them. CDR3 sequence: CASSLAPALTAQPQHF. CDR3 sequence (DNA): TGTGCCAGCAGCTTAGCCCCGGCCTTGACTGCTCAGCCCCAGCATTTT.

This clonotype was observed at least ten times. CDR3 in amino acids: CASSYRGQGGELFF. Here the CDR3 DNA reads TGTGCCAGCAGTTACAGGGGGCAGGGCGGGGAGCTGTTTTTT. The chain links TRBV12-3 or TRBV12-4 to TRBJ2-2, with TRBD1 matching 9 bases. The CDR3 consists of 14 residues. V shed 4 bases and J 7 bases; nucleotides not matched to a gene: 4.

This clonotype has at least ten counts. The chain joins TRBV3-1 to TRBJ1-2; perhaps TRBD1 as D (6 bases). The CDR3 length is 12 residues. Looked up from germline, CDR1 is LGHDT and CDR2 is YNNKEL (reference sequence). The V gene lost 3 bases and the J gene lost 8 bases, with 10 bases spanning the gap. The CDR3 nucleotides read TGTGCCAGCAGCCAGGGGGCGCAGGGCTACACCTTC. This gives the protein CASSQGAQGYTF.

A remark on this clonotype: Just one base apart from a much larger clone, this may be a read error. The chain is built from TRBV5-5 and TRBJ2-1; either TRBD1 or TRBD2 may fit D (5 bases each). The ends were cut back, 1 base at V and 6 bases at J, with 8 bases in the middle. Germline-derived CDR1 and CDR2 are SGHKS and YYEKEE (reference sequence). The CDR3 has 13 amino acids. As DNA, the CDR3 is TGTGCCAGCAGCTTGCATGGGACCAATGAGCAGTTCTTC. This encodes CASSLHGTNEQFF.

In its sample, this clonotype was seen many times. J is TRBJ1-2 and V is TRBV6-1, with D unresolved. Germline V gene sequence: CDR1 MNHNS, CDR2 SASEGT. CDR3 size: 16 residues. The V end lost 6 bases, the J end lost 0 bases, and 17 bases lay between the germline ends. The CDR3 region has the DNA TGTGCCAGCAGGGACGGACGTGGACCCGCTAACTATGGCTACACCTTC. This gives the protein CASRDGRGPANYGYTF.

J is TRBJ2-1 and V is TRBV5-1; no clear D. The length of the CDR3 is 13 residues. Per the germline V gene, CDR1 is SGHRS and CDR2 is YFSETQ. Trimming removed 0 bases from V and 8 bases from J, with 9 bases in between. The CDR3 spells CASSLEYGYEQFF. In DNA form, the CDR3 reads TGCGCCAGCAGCTTGGAATATGGGTATGAGCAGTTCTTC.

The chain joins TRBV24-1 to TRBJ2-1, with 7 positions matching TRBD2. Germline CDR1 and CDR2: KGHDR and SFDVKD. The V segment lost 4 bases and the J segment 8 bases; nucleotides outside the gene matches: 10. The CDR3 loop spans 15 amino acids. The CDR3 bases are TGTGCCACCAGTGACCCCGCGGGGGTAGTCGATGAGCAGTTCTTC. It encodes CATSDPAGVVDEQFF.

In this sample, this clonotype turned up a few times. CDR3 protein: CATSDLHEQFF. CDR3 in DNA: TGTGCCACCAGTGATTTGCATGAGCAGTTCTTC. J is TRBJ2-1 and V is TRBV24-1, with unresolved D. The CDR3 is made up of 11 amino acids. The ends were cut back, 0 bases at V and 8 bases at J, with 1 base in the middle. Per the germline V gene, CDR1 is KGHDR and CDR2 is SFDVKD.

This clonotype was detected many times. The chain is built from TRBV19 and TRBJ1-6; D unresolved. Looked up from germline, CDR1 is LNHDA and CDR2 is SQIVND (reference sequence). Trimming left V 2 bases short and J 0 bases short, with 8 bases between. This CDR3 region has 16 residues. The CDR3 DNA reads TGTGCCAGTAGTATATTTGGGAGCTCCTATAATTCACCCCTCCACTTT. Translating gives CASSIFGSSYNSPLHF.

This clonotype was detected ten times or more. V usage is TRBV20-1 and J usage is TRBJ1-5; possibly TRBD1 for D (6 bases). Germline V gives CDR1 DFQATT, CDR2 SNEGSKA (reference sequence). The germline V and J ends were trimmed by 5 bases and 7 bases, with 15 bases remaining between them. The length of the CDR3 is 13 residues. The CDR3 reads CSAGSGVDQPQHF. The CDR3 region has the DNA TGCAGTGCTGGCTCAGGGGTGGACCAGCCCCAGCATTTT.

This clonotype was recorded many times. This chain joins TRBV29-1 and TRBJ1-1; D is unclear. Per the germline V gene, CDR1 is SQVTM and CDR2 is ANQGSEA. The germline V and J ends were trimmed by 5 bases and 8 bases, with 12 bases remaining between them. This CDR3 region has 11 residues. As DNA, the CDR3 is TGCAGCGTTAGGCGGTCCTCGGAAGCTTTCTTT. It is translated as CSVRRSSEAFF. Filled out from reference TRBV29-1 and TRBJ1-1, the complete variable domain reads SAVISQKPSRDICQRGTSLTIQCQVDSQVTMMFWYRQQPGQSLTLIATANQGSEATYESGFVIDKFPISRPNLTFSTLTVSNMSPEDSSIYLCSVRRSSEAFFGQGTRLTVV.

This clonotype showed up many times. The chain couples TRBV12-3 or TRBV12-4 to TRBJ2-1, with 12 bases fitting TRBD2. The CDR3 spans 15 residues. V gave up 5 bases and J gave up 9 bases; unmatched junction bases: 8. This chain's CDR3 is CASSLGLAGKGEQFF. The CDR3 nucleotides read TGTGCCAGCAGTCTAGGACTAGCGGGGAAGGGTGAGCAGTTCTTC.

In nucleotides, the CDR3 is TGTGCCAGCAGCCAGGACGCCGGGACAGTTAGCACAGATACGCAGTATTTT. Protein: CASSQDAGTVSTDTQYF. This sequence joins TRBV3-1 and TRBJ2-3; 7 bases are a match to TRBD1. The germline gives CDR1 LGHDT, CDR2 YNNKEL (reference sequence). The CDR3 covers 17 residues. J was trimmed by 0 bases and V by 3 bases; bases with no gene match: 9.

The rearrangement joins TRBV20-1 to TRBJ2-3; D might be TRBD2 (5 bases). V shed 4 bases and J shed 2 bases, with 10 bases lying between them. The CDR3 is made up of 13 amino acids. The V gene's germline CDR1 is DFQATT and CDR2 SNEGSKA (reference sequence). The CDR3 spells CSAKRSDTDTQYF. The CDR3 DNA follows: TGCAGTGCTAAGCGGTCAGACACAGATACGCAGTATTTT.

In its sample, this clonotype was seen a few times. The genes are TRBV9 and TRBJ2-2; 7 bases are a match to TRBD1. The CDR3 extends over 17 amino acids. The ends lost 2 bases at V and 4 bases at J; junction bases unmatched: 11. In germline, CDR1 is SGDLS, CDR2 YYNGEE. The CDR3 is CASSVTRGGAATGELFF. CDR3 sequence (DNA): TGTGCCAGCAGCGTGACGCGAGGGGGCGCGGCCACCGGGGAGCTGTTTTTT.

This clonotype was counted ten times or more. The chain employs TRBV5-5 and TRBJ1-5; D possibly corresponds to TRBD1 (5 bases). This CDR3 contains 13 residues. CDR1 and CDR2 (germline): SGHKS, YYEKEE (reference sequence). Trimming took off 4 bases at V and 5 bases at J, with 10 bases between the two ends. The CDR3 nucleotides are TGTGCCAGCAGCCCAGGGAGGGATCAGCCCCAGCATTTT. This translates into CASSPGRDQPQHF.

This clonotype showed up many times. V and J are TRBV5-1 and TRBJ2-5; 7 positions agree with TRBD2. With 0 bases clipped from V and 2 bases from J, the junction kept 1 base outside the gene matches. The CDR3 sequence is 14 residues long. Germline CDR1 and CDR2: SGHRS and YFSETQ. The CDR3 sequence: CASSLGGGQETQYF. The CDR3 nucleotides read TGCGCCAGCAGCTTGGGCGGGGGTCAAGAGACCCAGTACTTC.

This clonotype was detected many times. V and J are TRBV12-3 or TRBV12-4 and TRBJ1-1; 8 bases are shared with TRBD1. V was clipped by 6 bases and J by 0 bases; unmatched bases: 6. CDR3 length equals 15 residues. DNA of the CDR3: TGTGCCAGCAGGGGCGGACAGGGTTTGAACACTGAAGCTTTCTTT. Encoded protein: CASRGGQGLNTEAFF.

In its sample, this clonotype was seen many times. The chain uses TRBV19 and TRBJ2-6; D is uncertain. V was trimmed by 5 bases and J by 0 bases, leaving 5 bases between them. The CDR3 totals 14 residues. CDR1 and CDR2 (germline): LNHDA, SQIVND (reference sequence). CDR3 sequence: CASSWGSGANVLTF. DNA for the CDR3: TGTGCCAGTAGTTGGGGCTCTGGGGCCAACGTCCTGACTTTC. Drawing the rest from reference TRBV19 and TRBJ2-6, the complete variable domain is DGGITQSPKYLFRKEGQNVTLSCEQNLNHDAMYWYRQDPGQGLRLIYYSQIVNDFQKGDIAEGYSVSREKKESFPLTVTSAQKNPTAFYLCASSWGSGANVLTFGAGSRLTVL.

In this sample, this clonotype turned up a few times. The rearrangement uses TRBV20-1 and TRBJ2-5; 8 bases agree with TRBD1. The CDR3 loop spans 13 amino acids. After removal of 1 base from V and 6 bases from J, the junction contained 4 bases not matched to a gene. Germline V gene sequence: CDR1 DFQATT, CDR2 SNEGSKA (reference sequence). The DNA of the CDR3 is TGCAGTGCTAGAGCGGACAGGGTTCAGACCCAGTACTTC. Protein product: CSARADRVQTQYF.

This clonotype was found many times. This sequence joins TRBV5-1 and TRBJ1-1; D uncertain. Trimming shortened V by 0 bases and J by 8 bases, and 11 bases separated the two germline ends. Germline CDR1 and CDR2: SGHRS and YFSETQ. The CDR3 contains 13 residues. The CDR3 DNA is TGCGCCAGCAGCTTGGAAGGATCCGCCGAAGCTTTCTTT. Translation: CASSLEGSAEAFF. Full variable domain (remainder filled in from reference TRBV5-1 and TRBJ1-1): KAGVTQTPRYLIKTRGQQVTLSCSPISGHRSVSWYQQTPGQGLQFLFEYFSETQRNKGNFPGRFSGRQFSNSRSEMNVSTLELGDSALYLCASSLEGSAEAFFGQGTRLTVV.

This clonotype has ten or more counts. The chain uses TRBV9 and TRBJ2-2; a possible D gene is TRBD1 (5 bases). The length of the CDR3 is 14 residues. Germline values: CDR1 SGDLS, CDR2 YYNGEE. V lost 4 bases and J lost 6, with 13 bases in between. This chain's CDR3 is CASSISQVSGELFF. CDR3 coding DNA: TGTGCCAGCAGCATCTCACAGGTTTCCGGGGAGCTGTTTTTT.

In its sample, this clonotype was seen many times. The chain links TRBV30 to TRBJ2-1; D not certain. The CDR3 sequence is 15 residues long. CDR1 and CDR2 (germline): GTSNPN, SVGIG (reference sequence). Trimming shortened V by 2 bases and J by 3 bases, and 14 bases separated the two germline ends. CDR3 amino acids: CAWSIEDLVYNEQFF. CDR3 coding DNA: TGTGCCTGGAGTATAGAGGACCTAGTCTACAATGAGCAGTTCTTC.

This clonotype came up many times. The CDR3 DNA follows: TGTGCCAGCAGCCAAAGGTTACCGGCCCTGGCTTTCTTT. It yields the protein CASSQRLPALAFF. The chain uses TRBV12-3 or TRBV12-4 and TRBJ1-1, with D uncertain. The CDR3 contains 13 residues. V was trimmed by 6 bases and J by 11 bases, leaving 19 bases between them.

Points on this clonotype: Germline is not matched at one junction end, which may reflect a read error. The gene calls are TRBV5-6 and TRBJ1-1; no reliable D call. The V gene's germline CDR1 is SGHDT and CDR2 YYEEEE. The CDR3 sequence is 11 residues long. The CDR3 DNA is TGTGCCAGCAGCTTGGCTACTGAAGCTCTCTTT. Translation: CASSLATEALF. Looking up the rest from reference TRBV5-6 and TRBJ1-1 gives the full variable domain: DAGVTQSPTHLIKTRGQQVTLRCSPKSGHDTVSWYQQALGQGPQFIFQYYEEEERQRGNFPDRFSGHQFPNYSSELNVNALLLGDSALYLCASSLATEALFGQGTRLTVV.